What follows are 9 T cell receptor beta chains derived from one specimen sequenced in a study of cytomegalovirus exposure and HLA in healthy donors. The table came from immunoSEQ multiplex PCR; TCRdb's copy has only in-frame clones and leaves some out. Of about 50,000 clones listed, about nine tenths were seen once; the top ten hold about 7%. What was sequenced was PBMCs. All receptors come from a woman aged 30 to 39 in good health and CMV-seronegative.

The rearrangement links TRBV6-6 to TRBJ2-2; D perhaps matches TRBD2 (5 bases). This CDR3 has 15 amino acids. Germline CDR1 MNHNY, CDR2 SVGAGI (reference sequence). Deletions cut 6 bases from V and 0 bases from J, with 11 bases between. CDR3 residues: CASSLTRANTGELFF. CDR3 in DNA: TGTGCCAGCAGCCTAACTAGGGCGAACACCGGGGAGCTGTTTTTT.

The chain recombines TRBV29-1 with TRBJ2-7; 10 bases are a match to TRBD2. CDR3 length: 13 amino acids. CDR1 is SQVTM, CDR2 ANQGSEA, per germline. V was pared by 0 bases and J by 4 bases, with 0 bases of the junction left unmatched. CDR3 amino acids: CSVEEAGGYEQYF. Here the CDR3 DNA reads TGCAGCGTTGAAGAAGCGGGAGGGTACGAGCAGTACTTC.

The chain is built from TRBV7-8 and TRBJ2-2; 10 bases fit TRBD1. The germline gives CDR1 SGHVS, CDR2 FQNEAQ. This CDR3 has 17 amino acids. The V segment lost 3 bases and the J segment 6 bases; nucleotides outside the gene matches: 10. The CDR3 coding sequence is TGTGCCAGCAGCTTCTCCGGGACAGGGGTATATGCCGGGGAGCTGTTTTTT. Its protein product is CASSFSGTGVYAGELFF.

The V and J genes are TRBV7-9 and TRBJ2-3; D may be TRBD1 (7 bases). CDR3 length: 17 residues. Trimming pared 11 bases from V and 4 bases from J, leaving 28 bases between. Germline assignment: CDR1 SEHNR and CDR2 FQNEAQ (reference sequence). Here the CDR3 reads CASKGAGSSLLADTQYF. In DNA, the CDR3 is TGTGCCTCGAAGGGGGCCGGGAGTTCCCTCCTCGCAGATACGCAGTATTTT. Combining the CDR3 with reference TRBV7-9 and TRBJ2-3 gives the whole variable domain DTGVSQNPRHKITKRGQNVTFRCDPISEHNRLYWYRQTLGQGPEFLTYFQNEAQLEKSRLLSDRFSAERPKGSFSTLEIQRTEQGDSAMYLCASKGAGSSLLADTQYFGPGTRLTVL.

This clone was found a few times. J is TRBJ1-5 and V is TRBV19, with D perhaps matching TRBD1 (5 bases). The CDR3 sequence is 14 residues long. Germline loops: CDR1 LNHDA, CDR2 SQIVND (reference sequence). Trimming removed 3 bases from V and 5 bases from J, with 11 bases in between. The CDR3 DNA reads TGTGCCAGTAGTATCAAAATAGGGGATCAGCCCCAGCATTTT. The encoded protein is CASSIKIGDQPQHF.

V usage is TRBV18 and J usage is TRBJ2-3; 11 positions match TRBD2. Trimming took 4 bases from V and 0 from J; bases not matched to a gene: 9. This CDR3 has 18 amino acids. Germline-derived CDR1 and CDR2 are KGHSH and LQKENI. In DNA form, the CDR3 reads TGTGCCAGCTCACTGAAACTAGCGGGGGAAACTAGCACAGATACGCAGTATTTT. It yields the protein CASSLKLAGETSTDTQYF.

The J gene is TRBJ1-4, the V gene TRBV28; TRBD1 aligns across 7 bases. The CDR3 sequence is 14 residues long. After removal of 6 bases from V and 5 bases from J, the junction contained 6 bases not matched to a gene. The V gene's germline CDR1 is MDHEN and CDR2 SYDVKM. CDR3 nucleotide sequence: TGTGCCAGCAGAACCGGGACAGTAAATGAAAAACTGTTTTTT. Its protein product is CASRTGTVNEKLFF.

This clone was detected once. CDR3 nucleotides: TGCGCCAGCAGCTCCGCGATGACATTCTCTGGGGCCAACGTCCTGACTTTC. The encoded protein is CASSSAMTFSGANVLTF. The chain links TRBV5-1 to TRBJ2-6; D call uncertain. Trimming removed 3 bases from V and 0 bases from J, with 13 bases in between. Germline-derived CDR1 and CDR2 are SGHRS and YFSETQ. The CDR3 runs to 17 residues.

The chain uses TRBV4-3 and TRBJ2-7; D is perhaps TRBD2 (5 bases). This CDR3 is built from 15 residues. V lost 0 bases and J 2 bases, leaving 11 bases between the germline ends. Germline CDR1 reads LGHNA; CDR2 reads YSLEER. The CDR3 loop reads CASSQDNEGPYEQYF. The CDR3 region has the DNA TGCGCCAGCAGCCAAGATAATGAGGGCCCCTACGAGCAGTACTTC.